Reported below is one T cell receptor (beta chain). The target of this receptor is not known. Per-base qualities were not stored, and no clone one base away is much larger. TCR CDR3 regions were amplified from genomic DNA by multiplex PCR using the deep immunoSEQ assay. Genomic DNA extracted from each cell subset was distributed evenly over all wells of several immunoSEQ 96-well plates, and each plate served as one replicate. For sorted subsets, 200 to 250 ng of genomic DNA, equivalent to 30,000 or so T cell genomes, went into each replicate PCR. Purified libraries were quantified with a Qubit 3.0 fluorometer, sized on a Bioanalyzer 2100, and re-quantified with the KAPA Library Quantification kit. Every immunoSEQ 96-well plate was sequenced on a dedicated single-read 150-cycle Illumina NextSeq 550 flow cell. For the original study's pipeline: Because only junctional sequences without quality scores were contained in the immunoSEQ output, filtering matching that applied to full-length reads could not be performed. To assign V/J genes and CDR3, sequences were annotated against IMGT germline references using PyIR, a Python wrapper for IgBLAST v1.9. Any read was removed if the V/J assignment was weak (E-value above 1e-6), the CDR3 was missing, or the read contained stop codons, out-of-frame junctions, or ambiguous translated residues. V3J clonotypes were defined by identical inferred V gene, J gene, and CDR3 amino acid sequence. Percentage overlap between repertoires was calculated by dividing the number of shared unique clonotypes by the size of the smaller repertoire. Repertoire richness was assessed with RTK rarefaction, the Chao1 estimator, and Recon v2.1 estimates of unobserved clonotypes. For all TCRbeta clonotypes obtained by the gDNA method from a handful of donors, generation probabilities were computed with OLGA. Here the immuneACCESS table is served through TCRdb, limited to in-frame sequences with V and J called. Missing clones are a known gap in these copies; in checked studies unresolved V genes cover under half, and the rest lacks a known reason. V and J calls plus clone size are reproduced from that table; the DNA served to infer D and trimming. The sample table shows fewer than 1.8 million clones, and 98% are seen once. Jointly, the top ten make up 0.36% of the sample.

V is clipped by 6 bases and J by 0 bases, and the sequence between their germline boundaries is 15 bases long. From the germline V gene, CDR1 is KGHSH and CDR2 is LQKENI. From cysteine to phenylalanine, the CDR3 is 15 amino acids long. Just CDR3 DNA is preserved here, 45 bases in frame from base 1. This entry belongs to a study of shared clonotypes between healthy human individuals (dated by TCRdb to the early 2020s). With regard to the full study: A couple of women and three men aged 18 to 49 years were included in the cohort. Leukapheresis yielded between about 0.9 and 10 billion PBMCs per donor. For each donor, CD4 naive and CD4 memory were each run on three plates, CD8 naive on two plates, and CD8 memory on one plate. Blood TCR repertoires of five healthy adults were deeply sequenced to estimate repertoire size and the extent of clonotype sharing between individuals. To increase sequencing depth and limit assay-specific biases, TCR repertoire library preparation and sequencing were carried out by different laboratories using diverse techniques.

Donors were healthy HIV-negative adults with no recently reported acute infections or vaccinations. Only Caucasian adults living in Nashville, Tennessee, USA were represented among the donors. CD4+ T cells were enriched by magnetic negative selection; naive cells were then positively selected on CD45RA, and the negative fraction formed the memory subset. After blood collection by leukapheresis, PBMCs were isolated using Ficoll-Histopaque density gradient centrifugation and then cryopreserved in the vapor phase of liquid nitrogen. Purity and quantity of every magnetically sorted T cell population were checked by analytical flow cytometry. Each sorted fraction had its genomic DNA isolated and then quantified by UV absorbance on a Nanodrop 2000c. Beyond this particular receptor, the publication reports: Sharing across several donors was observed for around 5% of naive CD4, 3.5% of naive CD8, 2% to 2.5% of memory CD4, and around 0.4% of memory CD8 clonotypes. Because the study included only a small number of donors, the genetic and exposure-history diversity represented was limited. Based on pairwise subsampling, the degree of clonotype sharing among donors was expected to be affected by sequencing depth. Compared with non-shared clonotypes, clonotypes shared by all four sorted-subset donors had higher generation probabilities. Even with the large sequencing depth, rarefaction of the sorted-subset datasets indicated that sequencing was incomplete. Estimated clonotype richness was generally larger for naive than for memory subsets. Sampling was restricted to blood, and TCR repertoires in tissue are likely to differ from TCR repertoires in blood.

The sequencing sample was made of naive CD4+ T cells sorted from blood. The meaning of the sample's cell subset or site label: CD45RA+ positively selected. The receptor was isolated from a man aged 25-45 years in good health. The rearrangement joined TRBV18 to TRBJ2-7; the D gene identity is not certain. For the CDR3, the sequence is CASSFDSESSYEQYF. The nucleotide sequence is given as TGTGCCAGCTCCTTCGACTCCGAAAGCTCCTACGAGCAGTACTTC.